The next 17 T cell receptor beta chains were all read from a single sample in a study of radiotherapy plus CTLA-4 blockade in lung cancer. Measured with immunoSEQ multiplex PCR; TCRdb has only the in-frame clones, and not every one. The sample consists of roughly 97,000 clones, 65% to 80% of them appearing once. The sample consisted of peripheral blood, taken from a patient treated with radiotherapy plus ipilimumab. Source of these receptors: a human donor with non-small cell lung cancer who had a partial response to radiotherapy plus ipilimumab. Some clones in this sample may be carry-over from other donors' samples.

V usage is TRBV23-1 and J usage is TRBJ1-1, with 8 bases lining up with TRBD1. TRBV23-1 is an ORF, and what it does is uncertain. Trimming at V came to 8 bases and at J to 0 bases, leaving 14 bases not matched to a gene. This CDR3 has 17 residues. The CDR3 sequence: CASPRGAGGLMNTEAFF. The DNA for the CDR3 is TGCGCCAGCCCAAGGGGGGCAGGGGGCCTCATGAACACTGAAGCTTTCTTT.

This rearrangement joins TRBV4-2 to TRBJ2-7; TRBD1 is a possible D gene (6 bases). Germline CDR1 LGHNA, CDR2 YNFKEQ. V lost 4 bases and J lost 2, with 15 bases in between. The CDR3 contains 15 residues. CDR3 in amino acids: CASSLPGVGTYEQYF. DNA for the CDR3: TGTGCCAGCAGCCTTCCAGGGGTAGGGACCTACGAGCAGTACTTC.

The chain joins TRBV5-1 to TRBJ2-2; 7 bases fit TRBD2. The V and J ends lost 2 bases and 3 bases, in that order; junction bases with no gene match: 1. Germline loops: CDR1 SGHRS, CDR2 YFSETQ. CDR3 length: 14 residues. Here the CDR3 DNA reads TGCGCCAGCAGCTTCCTAGCGGACACCGGGGAGCTGTTTTTT. The encoded protein is CASSFLADTGELFF.

The chain employs TRBV27 and TRBJ2-2; perhaps TRBD1 as D (6 bases). CDR1 is MNHEY, CDR2 SMNVEV, per germline (reference sequence). The CDR3 spans 16 residues. Trimming took 5 bases from V and 4 from J, leaving 17 bases between them. As DNA, the CDR3 is TGTGCCAGCAGTCCAGACAGGCAAGGGGTCACCGGGGAGCTGTTTTTT. This codes for CASSPDRQGVTGELFF.

V is TRBV7-2 and J is TRBJ1-3, with 7 bases lining up with TRBD1. The ends lost 3 bases at V and 2 bases at J; junction bases unmatched: 7. The V gene's germline CDR1 is SGHTA and CDR2 FQGNSA. This CDR3 contains 16 residues. CDR3 bases: TGTGCCAGCAGCTTCTATGACAGGGCGCCTGGAAACACCATATATTTT. Translation gives CASSFYDRAPGNTIYF.

The chain recombines TRBV7-8 with TRBJ2-7, with TRBD2 matching over 8 bases. The trim removed 2 bases at V and 2 bases at J, leaving 5 bases unmatched. The CDR3 runs 15 residues. CDR1 is SGHVS, CDR2 FQNEAQ, per germline. The chain's CDR3 is CASSLRRGVTYEQYF. CDR3 nucleotides: TGTGCCAGCAGCTTAAGGCGGGGGGTAACCTACGAGCAGTACTTC.

This clone has only one observation. V gene TRBV28 combines with J gene TRBJ2-1; TRBD2 agrees at 11 bases. CDR1 is MDHEN and CDR2 is SYDVKM in the germline V gene. The CDR3 is 17 amino acids. V lost 4 bases to trimming and J lost 9 bases; unmatched junction nucleotides: 14. CDR3 protein: CASSSNPSGGFAREQFF. For the CDR3, the DNA is TGTGCCAGCAGTTCTAATCCTAGCGGGGGGTTCGCGCGTGAGCAGTTCTTC.

Comments on this clone: In the same sample, other DNA sequences code for this CDR3. The chain joins TRBV11-3 to TRBJ2-2; D not certain. CDR1 and CDR2 (germline): SGHNT, YENEEA. The CDR3 totals 14 residues. V lost 3 bases to trimming and J lost 1 base, with 6 bases between them. The CDR3 spells CASSFRGNTGELFF. The CDR3 DNA reads as TGTGCCAGCAGCTTCCGCGGGAACACCGGGGAGCTGTTTTTT. Filled out from reference TRBV11-3 and TRBJ2-2, the complete variable domain reads EAGVVQSPRYKIIEKKQPVAFWCNPISGHNTLYWYLQNLGQGPELLIRYENEEAVDDSQLPKDRFSAERLKGVDSTLKIQPAELGDSAVYLCASSFRGNTGELFFGEGSRLTVL.

CDR3 sequence (DNA): TGTGCCAGCAGTCCGCTAGCGGGAGCAAACAATGAGCAGTTCTTC. This encodes CASSPLAGANNEQFF. J is TRBJ2-1 and V is TRBV27; 10 positions agree with TRBD2. The length of the CDR3 is 15 residues. With 5 bases clipped from V and 5 bases from J, the junction kept 6 bases outside the gene matches. CDR1 is MNHEY and CDR2 is SMNVEV in the germline V gene (reference sequence).

This chain connects TRBV4-2 to TRBJ2-7; 10 bases line up with TRBD1. The DNA matches TRBJ2-1 better at its end, which makes the J call doubtful. Per the germline V gene, CDR1 is LGHNA and CDR2 is YNFKEQ. The CDR3 loop spans 14 amino acids. Written as DNA, the CDR3 is TGTGCCAGCAGGGACGACAGGGGGCTCGATGAGCAGTTCTTC. It encodes CASRDDRGLDEQFF.

This clone turned up a few times. The chain couples TRBV11-3 to TRBJ2-7; D is uncertain. Germline lookup yields CDR1 SGHNT and CDR2 YENEEA. The CDR3 loop spans 14 amino acids. V was cut by 5 bases and J by 2 bases, with 13 bases left in between. The CDR3 sequence: CASSRPVIPYEQYF. CDR3 nucleotides: TGTGCCAGCAGCCGCCCAGTAATCCCCTACGAGCAGTACTTC.

The chain uses TRBV4-1 and TRBJ1-5; D unclear. This CDR3 region has 16 residues. With 0 bases removed from V and 6 bases from J, the gap between germline ends came to 15 bases. CDR1 is MGHRA, CDR2 YSYEKL, per germline. The CDR3 DNA reads TGCGCCAGCAGCCAAGATGATAGGCAGGCTTTTCAGCCCCAGCATTTT. This translates into CASSQDDRQAFQPQHF.

The chain uses TRBV5-1 and TRBJ2-1; D might be TRBD2 (6 bases). CDR1 and CDR2 from the germline V gene are SGHRS and YFSETQ. The CDR3 runs to 16 residues. V lost 0 bases and J lost 10, with 20 bases in between. The DNA for the CDR3 is TGCGCCAGCAGCTTGGCCGGAGGGAACGTTGCGTGGGAGCAGTTCTTC. Encoded protein: CASSLAGGNVAWEQFF.

This rearrangement joins TRBV28 to TRBJ1-2; 9 bases are a match to TRBD1. The V segment lost 1 base and the J segment 10 bases; nucleotides outside the gene matches: 13. The CDR3 has 16 amino acids. The germline gives CDR1 MDHEN, CDR2 SYDVKM. The CDR3 loop reads CASSLLLRGTGHFYTF. CDR3 coding DNA: TGTGCCAGCAGTTTATTATTAAGAGGGACAGGGCACTTCTACACCTTC.

The CDR3 loop reads CSAGNTQGNTGELFF. The DNA of the CDR3 is TGCAGCGCCGGAAACACGCAGGGAAACACCGGGGAGCTGTTTTTT. The rearrangement joins TRBV29-1 to TRBJ2-2, with D maybe TRBD1 (5 bases). The CDR3 runs 15 residues. Per germline, CDR1 SQVTM and CDR2 ANQGSEA. V was cut by 7 bases and J by 2 bases, with 17 bases left in between.

This clone was detected only once. This chain uses TRBV5-1 with TRBJ2-3; 10 nucleotides line up with TRBD2. CDR1 is SGHRS, CDR2 YFSETQ, per germline. The ends lost 0 bases at V and 5 bases at J; junction bases unmatched: 3. The CDR3 spans 15 residues. CDR3 DNA: TGCGCCAGCAGCTTGGTTATAGCGGGGGGAGATACGCAGTATTTT. This sequence encodes CASSLVIAGGDTQYF.

The rearrangement joins TRBV28 to TRBJ2-7, with a tentative D call TRBD2 (6 bases). In germline, CDR1 is MDHEN, CDR2 SYDVKM. Between the trimmed V and J ends, which lost 1 base and 6 bases, there was a span of 19 bases. CDR3 length: 16 residues. CDR3 amino acids: CASSLFYGSGTGEQYF. CDR3 sequence (DNA): TGTGCCAGCAGTTTATTTTACGGGAGTGGAACTGGCGAGCAGTACTTC.